This entry lists 14 T cell receptor beta chains sequenced from one sample in a study of blood T cells in healthy people across ages. For the second PCR, which ran for about 7 to 12 cycles, a sample-barcoded 5' primer and a J-beta primer mix were used. TCRdb reanalysed the 5' RACE reads using MiXCR and keeps one entry per CDR3 protein. The sample includes under 850,000 distinct CDR3 sequences, approximately 35% of them seen just once. Sequencing was carried out using blood. Every receptor here comes from a young man in good health.

This clonotype was observed a handful of times. The chain joins TRBV18 to TRBJ2-1, with TRBD2 as a possible D gene (5 bases). V lost 3 bases and J 7 bases, leaving 19 bases between the germline ends. There are 16 residues in the CDR3. Germline loops: CDR1 KGHSH, CDR2 LQKENI. The CDR3: CASSPSPGDPGNEQFF. The DNA for the CDR3 is TGTGCCAGCTCACCTTCTCCCGGGGATCCGGGGAATGAGCAGTTCTTC. The whole variable domain, remainder taken from reference TRBV18 and TRBJ2-1, is NAGVMQNPRHLVRRRGQEARLRCSPMKGHSHVYWYRQLPEEGLKFMVYLQKENIIDESGMPKERFSAEFPKEGPSILRIQQVVRGDSAAYFCASSPSPGDPGNEQFFGPGTRLTVL.

This clonotype was seen a few times. The rearrangement uses TRBV7-3 and TRBJ2-7, with 9 bases fitting TRBD2. This CDR3 comprises 14 residues. The V gene's germline CDR1 is SGHTA and CDR2 FQGTGA. The V segment lost 5 bases and the J segment 3 bases; nucleotides outside the gene matches: 5. In nucleotides, the CDR3 is TGTGCCAGCAGCCAGAGCGGGGGGAACTACGAGCAGTACTTC. Protein sequence: CASSQSGGNYEQYF.

This chain joins TRBV9 and TRBJ1-1; TRBD1 matches at 8 bases. Germline V gives CDR1 SGDLS, CDR2 YYNGEE. The CDR3 runs to 15 residues. J gave up 1 base and V 3 bases, and 5 bases lay outside the gene matches. The CDR3 DNA follows: TGTGCCAGCAGCGGCGGACAGGGACCGAACACTGAAGCTTTCTTT. It specifies CASSGGQGPNTEAFF.

This clonotype appeared a few times. The gene calls are TRBV20-1 and TRBJ2-7; D may be TRBD1 or TRBD2 (5 bases each). The CDR3 loop spans 14 amino acids. The V end was cut by 0 bases, the J end by 2 bases, with 11 bases between. Germline values: CDR1 DFQATT, CDR2 SNEGSKA (reference sequence). CDR3 in DNA: TGCAGTGCTAGAGATCTGAGGGACCCCTACGAGCAGTACTTC. Protein sequence: CSARDLRDPYEQYF.

This chain connects TRBV20-1 to TRBJ2-5; D unclear. Germline lookup yields CDR1 DFQATT and CDR2 SNEGSKA (reference sequence). Deletions cut 6 bases from V and 1 base from J, with 15 bases between. The CDR3 runs to 14 residues. CDR3 nucleotide sequence: TGCAGTGCAGAGGACCCCGCACTCCAAGAGACCCAGTACTTC. Its protein product is CSAEDPALQETQYF.

The chain joins TRBV19 to TRBJ1-2; 8 bases align to TRBD1. CDR3 length: 14 amino acids. Germline loops: CDR1 LNHDA, CDR2 SQIVND (reference sequence). V was pared by 10 bases and J by 1 base, with 8 bases of the junction left unmatched. This chain's CDR3 is CATHSTGVNYGYTF. The CDR3 region has the DNA TGTGCCACGCATTCGACAGGGGTTAACTATGGCTACACCTTC.

This clonotype was seen ten or more times. This chain connects TRBV20-1 to TRBJ2-3; TRBD2 might be the D (5 bases). CDR1 is DFQATT, CDR2 SNEGSKA, per germline (reference sequence). The CDR3 runs 15 residues. Between the trimmed V and J ends, which lost 6 bases and 4 bases, there was a span of 20 bases. CDR3 coding DNA: TGCAGTGCCCCGTCGGGGTCCCGTAACTCAGATACGCAGTATTTT. It encodes CSAPSGSRNSDTQYF.

CDR3 bases: TGTGCCAGCAGCTTAGCAAATTACAATGAGCAGTTCTTC. Translation gives CASSLANYNEQFF. The V call is TRBV7-2, the J call TRBJ2-1; D not certain. CDR1 is SGHTA and CDR2 is FQGNSA in the germline V gene. The CDR3 is 13 amino acids. V was cut by 0 bases and J by 4 bases, with 4 bases left in between. Combining the CDR3 with reference TRBV7-2 and TRBJ2-1 gives the whole variable domain GAGVSQSPSNKVTEKGKDVELRCDPISGHTALYWYRQSLGQGLEFLIYFQGNSAPDKSGLPSDRFSAERTGGSVSTLTIQRTQQEDSAVYLCASSLANYNEQFFGPGTRLTVL.

As for this clonotype: A clone one base away is much larger, so this may be a read error. The chain is built from TRBV20-1 and TRBJ2-7; D is perhaps TRBD1 (5 bases). Trimming removed 2 bases at V and 7 bases at J, with 18 bases between. CDR3 length equals 14 residues. Germline assignment: CDR1 DFQATT and CDR2 SNEGSKA (reference sequence). CDR3 DNA sequence: TGCAGTGCTAGAAGGTGGGGCCGGGTGAATGAGCAGTACTTC. Translating gives CSARRWGRVNEQYF.

The chain recombines TRBV2 with TRBJ2-3; D may match TRBD1 or TRBD2 (5 bases each). The CDR3 sequence is 14 residues long. Germline values: CDR1 SNHLY, CDR2 FYNNEI. V was cut by 4 bases and J by 3 bases, with 11 bases left in between. CDR3 region: CASSGGIGTDTQYF. In DNA form, the CDR3 reads TGTGCCAGCAGTGGGGGGATAGGTACAGATACGCAGTATTTT.

This clonotype was counted once. The rearrangement joins TRBV27 to TRBJ1-2; unclear D gene. The V gene's germline CDR1 is MNHEY and CDR2 SMNVEV (reference sequence). This CDR3 has 13 amino acids. V gave up 4 bases and J gave up 3 bases, with 9 bases separating them. The CDR3 region has the DNA TGTGCCAGCAGTTCGGTCAGAGACTATGGCTACACCTTC. Translation: CASSSVRDYGYTF.

This clonotype was seen at least ten times. The chain combines TRBV20-1 with TRBJ2-1; no definite D call. Germline assignment: CDR1 DFQATT and CDR2 SNEGSKA (reference sequence). The CDR3 length is 13 residues. Trimming took 7 bases from V and 2 from J, leaving 12 bases between them. CDR3 residues: CSGLVLTYNEQFF. CDR3 in DNA: TGCAGTGGTTTAGTATTAACCTACAATGAGCAGTTCTTC.

The CDR3 loop is CASSLTGPQETQYF. In nucleotides, the CDR3 is TGTGCCAGCAGCTTGACAGGGCCCCAAGAGACCCAGTACTTC. This chain connects TRBV5-6 to TRBJ2-5, with D possibly being TRBD1 (6 bases). The V end was cut by 1 base, the J end by 1 base, with 8 bases between. In germline, CDR1 is SGHDT, CDR2 YYEEEE. The CDR3 is 14 amino acids.

The rearrangement uses TRBV7-9 and TRBJ1-1; weak D call: TRBD1 (6 bases). CDR1 and CDR2 (germline): SEHNR, FQNEAQ (reference sequence). CDR3 length equals 14 residues. V dropped 4 bases and J dropped 7 bases, with 16 bases sitting between them. The CDR3 nucleotides read TGTGCCAGCAGCTCGTCAACAGGGCGAGGTGAAGCTTTCTTT. Amino acid sequence: CASSSSTGRGEAFF.